Listed below are T cell receptor beta chains from one sample, sequenced in a study of beta chain features in type 1 diabetes. TCRdb's copy holds only in-frame clones and misses some; the assay was immunoSEQ multiplex PCR. The sample yields about 340,000 clones, approximately 12% seen once. Material for sequencing was naive CD4+ T cells from blood. The receptors come from a woman aged 18-29 years with type 1 diabetes. Both conserved end residues are part of each CDR3. Fields, in order: V gene, J gene, CDR3 length, CDR3 protein.

TRBV12-5	TRBJ1-1	13	CASVLQGNTEAFF
TRBV10-3	TRBJ2-7	14	CAISDWQGAYEQYF
TRBV4-1	TRBJ1-4	17	CASSRWGGPKGDEKLFF
TRBV9	TRBJ2-1	15	CASSVGVSSYNEQFF
TRBV6-6	TRBJ2-5	15	CASSRGTGSQETQYF
TRBV18	TRBJ2-3	12	CASSPREDTQYF
TRBV29-1	TRBJ2-5	14	CSVVRGSGEETQYF
TRBV29-1	TRBJ2-5	14	CSVGPGQGQETQYF
TRBV19	TRBJ2-1	16	CASSISSGRSHNEQFF
TRBV7-2	TRBJ2-7	14	CASSLDGRGYEQYF
TRBV7-2	TRBJ1-1	12	CASSLEGNAAFF
TRBV4-2	TRBJ2-1	16	CASSQEVHRGYNEQFF
TRBV30	TRBJ2-5	15	CAWSRGGPLQETQYF
TRBV7-3	TRBJ2-2	16	CASSPPGVSNSGELFF
TRBV5-4	TRBJ2-3	15	CASSPWGDRGGTQYF
TRBV2	TRBJ1-1	13	CARRRVENTEAFF
TRBV11-3	TRBJ2-5	14	CASSLGDSQETQYF
TRBV29-1	TRBJ2-5	12	CSASWYQETQYF
TRBV28	TRBJ2-1	14	CATRGAGGRNEQFF
TRBV7-9	TRBJ1-2	14	CASSSTATDYGYTF
TRBV7-9	TRBJ1-1	14	CASSFTGYGTEAFF
TRBV19	TRBJ2-3	16	CASTGGATSSTDTQYF
TRBV9	TRBJ2-3	16	CASSVGEGVRTDTQYF
TRBV2	TRBJ1-1	14	CASSGRTGDTEAFF
TRBV7-9	TRBJ2-1	12	CASSFVGERQFF
TRBV15	TRBJ1-4	15	CATSRDPSGEEKLFF
TRBV9	TRBJ2-4	15	CASSVVPGVGNIQYF
TRBV11-2	TRBJ2-3	17	CASSLVEGTSGRDTQYF
TRBV18	TRBJ2-6	16	CASSPLGLSGANVLTF
TRBV29-1	TRBJ2-5	13	CSVGRGPQETQYF
TRBV27	TRBJ1-4	16	CASSWTNRYKTEKLFF
TRBV15	TRBJ2-1	15	CATSRIGQLFNEQFF
TRBV6-5	TRBJ1-2	15	CASSYSSPSNYGYTF